This T cell receptor (beta chain) appears in the sequencing data of a study of blood T cell repertoires in COVID-19. Study-wide context: Acute and convalescent COVID-19 samples came from the United States, Italy and Spain. The cDNA or gDNA used as material had been derived from T cells, B-cell-depleted T cells, or PBMCs.

Authors' data handling: Reference gene primer amplification gave estimated nucleated cell counts. The assay was immunoSEQ multiplex PCR, and TCRdb's table has in-frame clones only and misses some. The V and J calls and the clone size are those of that table, but D and trimming were determined from the DNA. Of a few hundred thousand clones listed, 80% to 90% were seen once; the top ten hold about a tenth. CDR1 is MDHEN, CDR2 SYDVKM, per germline. The CDR3 has 15 amino acids. V lost 6 bases and J lost 3; bases outside the gene matches: 9. The age range of participants was 18 to 89 years, with residence in roughly 25 US areas.

This TCR came from a man aged 18 to 29 with acute COVID-19. Material for sequencing was PBMCs or T cells enriched from blood (not recorded which). This sequence joins TRBV28 and TRBJ2-5, with 8 bases that match TRBD2. The CDR3 DNA reads TGTGCCAGCAGCCCCCCTACTAGCGGAGAAGAGACCCAGTACTTC. This sequence encodes CASSPPTSGEETQYF.